Sequencing of this T cell receptor beta chain was carried out in a study of cytomegalovirus exposure and HLA in healthy donors. Study observations and caveats: Most TCR beta V segments were productive about 90% or about 30% of the time in an earlier analysis. Some V segments could not be told apart, so they were left out, TRBV6-2 and TRBV6-3 among them. V- and J-gene trimming of TCR beta was linked (in a later analysis) to a missense DCLRE1C variant.

Everyone who donated was a healthy bone marrow donor. Turning to this clone: Its specificity is unknown.

Vbeta (60) and Jbeta (13) primers were used in the PCR. Produced via immunoSEQ multiplex PCR; TCRdb's table is partial and in-frame only. The sample includes roughly 180,000 clones, approximately 86% of them seen just once. The germline gives CDR1 SGHRS, CDR2 YFSETQ. This CDR3 is 13 amino acids long. Trimming removed 0 bases at V and 8 bases at J, with 8 bases between. Sample: PBMCs. The receptor's source is a male donor in good health and CMV-seronegative. This chain uses TRBV5-1 with TRBJ1-4; D uncertain. CDR3 sequence reads: CASSLATGEKLFF. Written as DNA, the CDR3 is TGCGCCAGCAGCTTGGCGACTGGGGAAAAACTGTTTTTT. The variable domain in full, with the rest retrieved from reference TRBV5-1 and TRBJ1-4, is KAGVTQTPRYLIKTRGQQVTLSCSPISGHRSVSWYQQTPGQGLQFLFEYFSETQRNKGNFPGRFSGRQFSNSRSEMNVSTLELGDSALYLCASSLATGEKLFFGSGTQLSVL.